These 3 T cell receptor beta chains were all obtained from the same sample, sequenced in a study of blood T cell repertoires in COVID-19. Assay: immunoSEQ multiplex PCR; the TCRdb copy retains only in-frame clones and omits some. The table shows 250,000 to 300,000 clones, with around nine tenths occurring only once. The sequencing sample was made of peripheral blood. Every receptor here comes from an older woman with COVID-19, enrolled during active disease.

The J gene is TRBJ1-3, the V gene TRBV18; 11 bases match TRBD1. Germline assignment: CDR1 KGHSH and CDR2 LQKENI. With 6 bases clipped from V and 4 bases from J, the junction kept 5 bases outside the gene matches. CDR3 length: 15 residues. This chain's CDR3 is CASSDRGLKGNTIYF. The CDR3 coding sequence is TGTGCCAGCTCGGACAGGGGGCTGAAAGGAAACACCATATATTTT.

The chain joins TRBV18 to TRBJ2-2, with D perhaps TRBD1 (6 bases). Trimming stripped 0 bases from V and 6 bases from J, with 14 bases between. CDR3 size: 16 residues. CDR1 KGHSH and CDR2 LQKENI come from the germline V gene. The chain's CDR3 is CASSPPDSSVPGELFF. The CDR3 DNA reads TGTGCCAGCTCACCACCGGACAGCTCGGTTCCCGGGGAGCTGTTTTTT.

V is TRBV6-6 and J is TRBJ2-7, with 7 bases that match TRBD2. This CDR3 is 16 amino acids long. Germline CDR1 and CDR2: MNHNY and SVGAGI (reference sequence). The V and J ends lost 1 base and 0 bases, in that order; junction bases with no gene match: 6. This CDR3 reads CASSYFGRGTSYEQYF. The CDR3, as DNA: TGTGCCAGCAGTTACTTCGGGCGGGGGACCTCCTACGAGCAGTACTTC.